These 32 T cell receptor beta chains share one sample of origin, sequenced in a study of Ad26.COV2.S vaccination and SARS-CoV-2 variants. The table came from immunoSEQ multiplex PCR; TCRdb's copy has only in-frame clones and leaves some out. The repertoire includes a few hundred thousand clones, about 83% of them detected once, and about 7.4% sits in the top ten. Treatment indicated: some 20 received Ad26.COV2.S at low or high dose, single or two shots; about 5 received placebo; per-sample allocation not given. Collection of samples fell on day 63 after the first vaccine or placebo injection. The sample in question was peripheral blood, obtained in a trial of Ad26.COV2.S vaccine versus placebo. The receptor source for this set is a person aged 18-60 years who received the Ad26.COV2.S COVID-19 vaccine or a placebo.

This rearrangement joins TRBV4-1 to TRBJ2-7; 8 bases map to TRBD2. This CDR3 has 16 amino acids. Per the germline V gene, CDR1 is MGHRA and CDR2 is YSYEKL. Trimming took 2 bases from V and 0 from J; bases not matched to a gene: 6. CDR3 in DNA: TGCGCCAGCAGCCAATCCACTAGCGGTCTCTCCTACGAGCAGTACTTC. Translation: CASSQSTSGLSYEQYF.

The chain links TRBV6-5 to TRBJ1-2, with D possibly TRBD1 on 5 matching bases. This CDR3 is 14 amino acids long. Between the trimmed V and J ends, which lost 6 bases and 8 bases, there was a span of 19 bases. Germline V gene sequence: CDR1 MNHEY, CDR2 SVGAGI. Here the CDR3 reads CASSPIRDGQGYTF. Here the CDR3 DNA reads TGTGCCAGCAGCCCAATCCGGGACGGTCAGGGCTACACCTTC.

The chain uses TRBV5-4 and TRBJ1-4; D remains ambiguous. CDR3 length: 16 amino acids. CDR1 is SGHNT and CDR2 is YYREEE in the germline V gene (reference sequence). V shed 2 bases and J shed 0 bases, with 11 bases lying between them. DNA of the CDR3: TGTGCCAGCAGCTTTGGGTCAGGAACAACTAATGAAAAACTGTTTTTT. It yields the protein CASSFGSGTTNEKLFF.

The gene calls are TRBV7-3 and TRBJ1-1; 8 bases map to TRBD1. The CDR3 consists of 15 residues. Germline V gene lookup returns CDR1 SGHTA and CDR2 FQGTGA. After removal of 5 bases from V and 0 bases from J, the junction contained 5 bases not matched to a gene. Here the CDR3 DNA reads TGTGCCAGCAGCCCGCAGGGGGCTTTGAACACTGAAGCTTTCTTT. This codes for CASSPQGALNTEAFF. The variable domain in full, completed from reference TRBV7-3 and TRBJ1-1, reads GAGVSQTPSNKVTEKGKYVELRCDPISGHTALYWYRQSLGQGPEFLIYFQGTGAADDSGLPNDRFFAVRPEGSVSTLKIQRTERGDSAVYLCASSPQGALNTEAFFGQGTRLTVV.

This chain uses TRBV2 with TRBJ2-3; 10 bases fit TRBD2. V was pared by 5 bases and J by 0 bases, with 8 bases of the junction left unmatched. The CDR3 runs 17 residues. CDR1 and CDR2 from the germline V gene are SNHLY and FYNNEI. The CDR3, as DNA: TGTGCCAGCAGTCCACTAGCGGGATTTGGTAGCACAGATACGCAGTATTTT. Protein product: CASSPLAGFGSTDTQYF.

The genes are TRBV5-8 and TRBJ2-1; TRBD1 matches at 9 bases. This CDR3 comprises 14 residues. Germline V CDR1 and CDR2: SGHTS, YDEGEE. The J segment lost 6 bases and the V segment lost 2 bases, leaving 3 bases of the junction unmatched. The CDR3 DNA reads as TGTGCCAGCAGCTTTTACAGGGGGCTCAATGAGCAGTTCTTC. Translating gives CASSFYRGLNEQFF.

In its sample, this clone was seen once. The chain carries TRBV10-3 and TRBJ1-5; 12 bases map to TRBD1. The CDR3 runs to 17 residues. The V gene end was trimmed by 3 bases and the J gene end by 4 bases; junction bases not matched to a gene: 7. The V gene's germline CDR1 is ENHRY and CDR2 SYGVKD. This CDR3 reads CAISDPGQGARNQPQHF. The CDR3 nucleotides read TGTGCCATCAGTGATCCGGGACAGGGGGCGAGAAATCAGCCCCAGCATTTT.

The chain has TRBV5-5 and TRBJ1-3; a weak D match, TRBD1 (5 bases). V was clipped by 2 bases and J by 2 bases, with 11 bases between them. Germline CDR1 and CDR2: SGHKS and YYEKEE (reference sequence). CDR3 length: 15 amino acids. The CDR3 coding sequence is TGTGCCAGCAGCTTTTTCAGGGTTACTGGAAACACCATATATTTT. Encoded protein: CASSFFRVTGNTIYF.

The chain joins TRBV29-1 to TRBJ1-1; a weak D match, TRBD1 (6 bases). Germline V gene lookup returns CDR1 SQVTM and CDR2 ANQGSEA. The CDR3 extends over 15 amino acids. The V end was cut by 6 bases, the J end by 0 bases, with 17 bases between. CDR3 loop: CSVAGEGVMNTEAFF. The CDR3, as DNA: TGCAGCGTGGCAGGGGAGGGGGTAATGAACACTGAAGCTTTCTTT.

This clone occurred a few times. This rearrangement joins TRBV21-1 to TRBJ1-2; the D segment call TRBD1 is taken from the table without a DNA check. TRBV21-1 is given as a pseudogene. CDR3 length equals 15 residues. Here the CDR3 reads CASSPPGTGFYGYTF. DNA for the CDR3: TGTGCCAGCAGCCCCCCCGGGACAGGGTTCTATGGCTACACCTTC.

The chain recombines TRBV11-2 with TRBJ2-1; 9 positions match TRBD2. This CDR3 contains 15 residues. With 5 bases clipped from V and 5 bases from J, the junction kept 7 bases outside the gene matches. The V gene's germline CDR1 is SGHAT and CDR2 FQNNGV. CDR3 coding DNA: TGTGCCAGCAGCCCGGGACTAGCTTGGGACAATGAGCAGTTCTTC. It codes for CASSPGLAWDNEQFF. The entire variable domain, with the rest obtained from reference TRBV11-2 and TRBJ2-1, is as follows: EAGVAQSPRYKIIEKRQSVAFWCNPISGHATLYWYQQILGQGPKLLIQFQNNGVVDDSQLPKDRFSAERLKGVDSTLKIQPAKLEDSAVYLCASSPGLAWDNEQFFGPGTRLTVL.

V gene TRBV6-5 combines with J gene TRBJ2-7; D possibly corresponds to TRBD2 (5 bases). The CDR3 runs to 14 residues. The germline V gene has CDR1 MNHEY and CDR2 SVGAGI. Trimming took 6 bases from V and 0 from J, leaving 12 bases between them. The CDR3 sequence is CASSLGRDSYEQYF. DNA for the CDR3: TGTGCCAGCAGCCTAGGACGGGACTCCTACGAGCAGTACTTC.

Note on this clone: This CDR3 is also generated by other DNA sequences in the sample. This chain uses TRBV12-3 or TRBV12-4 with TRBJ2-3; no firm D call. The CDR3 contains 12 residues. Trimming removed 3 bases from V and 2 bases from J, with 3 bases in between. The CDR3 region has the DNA TGTGCCAGCAGTTTTTCCACAGATACGCAGTATTTT. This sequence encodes CASSFSTDTQYF.

CDR3 sequence: CASLTYAGTPAYEQYF. The CDR3 nucleotides are TGTGCCAGCCTCACGTACGCCGGGACACCAGCCTACGAGCAGTACTTC. The rearrangement joins TRBV5-5 to TRBJ2-7, with D possibly being TRBD1 (6 bases). The CDR3 covers 16 residues. Germline V CDR1 and CDR2: SGHKS, YYEKEE (reference sequence). V shed 7 bases and J shed 2 bases, with 22 bases lying between them. Combining the CDR3 with reference TRBV5-5 and TRBJ2-7 gives the whole variable domain DAGVTQSPTHLIKTRGQQVTLRCSPISGHKSVSWYQQVLGQGPQFIFQYYEKEERGRGNFPDRFSARQFPNYSSELNVNALLLGDSALYLCASLTYAGTPAYEQYFGPGTRLTVT.

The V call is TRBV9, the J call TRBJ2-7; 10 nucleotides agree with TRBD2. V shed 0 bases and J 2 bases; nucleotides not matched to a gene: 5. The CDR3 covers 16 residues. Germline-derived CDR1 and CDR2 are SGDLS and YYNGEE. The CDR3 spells CASSVGQLAGPYEQYF. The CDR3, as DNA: TGTGCCAGCAGCGTAGGTCAACTAGCGGGACCCTACGAGCAGTACTTC. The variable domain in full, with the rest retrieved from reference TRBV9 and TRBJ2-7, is DSGVTQTPKHLITATGQRVTLRCSPRSGDLSVYWYQQSLDQGLQFLIQYYNGEERAKGNILERFSAQQFPDLHSELNLSSLELGDSALYFCASSVGQLAGPYEQYFGPGTRLTVT.

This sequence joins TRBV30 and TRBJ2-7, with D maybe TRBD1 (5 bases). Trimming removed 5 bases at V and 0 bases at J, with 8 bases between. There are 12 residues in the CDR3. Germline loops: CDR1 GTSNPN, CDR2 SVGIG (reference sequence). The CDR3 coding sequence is TGTGCCTGGGATGACAGCTCCTACGAGCAGTACTTC. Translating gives CAWDDSSYEQYF.

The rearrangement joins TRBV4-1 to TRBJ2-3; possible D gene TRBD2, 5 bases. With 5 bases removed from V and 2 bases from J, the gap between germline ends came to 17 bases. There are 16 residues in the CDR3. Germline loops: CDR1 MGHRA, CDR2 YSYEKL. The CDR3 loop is CASSTMESGPTDTQYF. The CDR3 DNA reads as TGCGCCAGCAGCACCATGGAAAGCGGCCCCACAGATACGCAGTATTTT.

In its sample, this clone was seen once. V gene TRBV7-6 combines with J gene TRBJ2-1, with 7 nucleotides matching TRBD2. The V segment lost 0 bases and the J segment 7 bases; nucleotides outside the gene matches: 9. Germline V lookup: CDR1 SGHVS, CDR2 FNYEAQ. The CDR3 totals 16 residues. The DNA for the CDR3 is TGTGCCAGCAGCTTAGCGCGGGGGACTACCGGGAATGAGCAGTTCTTC. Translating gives CASSLARGTTGNEQFF.

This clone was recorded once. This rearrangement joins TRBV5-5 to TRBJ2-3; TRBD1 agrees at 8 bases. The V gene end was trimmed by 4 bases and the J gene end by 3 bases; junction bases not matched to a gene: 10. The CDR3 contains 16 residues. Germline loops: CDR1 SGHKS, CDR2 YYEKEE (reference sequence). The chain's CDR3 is CASSLPRTGSTDTQYF. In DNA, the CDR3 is TGTGCCAGCAGCCTCCCTCGGACAGGGAGTACAGATACGCAGTATTTT. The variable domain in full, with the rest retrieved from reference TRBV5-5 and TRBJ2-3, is DAGVTQSPTHLIKTRGQQVTLRCSPISGHKSVSWYQQVLGQGPQFIFQYYEKEERGRGNFPDRFSARQFPNYSSELNVNALLLGDSALYLCASSLPRTGSTDTQYFGPGTRLTVL.

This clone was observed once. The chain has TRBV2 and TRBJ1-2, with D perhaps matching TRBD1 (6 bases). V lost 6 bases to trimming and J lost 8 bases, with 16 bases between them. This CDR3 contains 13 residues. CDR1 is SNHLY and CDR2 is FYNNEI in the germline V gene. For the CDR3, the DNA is TGTGCCAGCAGGAAAACAGGGTCTGGCGGCTACACCTTC. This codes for CASRKTGSGGYTF.

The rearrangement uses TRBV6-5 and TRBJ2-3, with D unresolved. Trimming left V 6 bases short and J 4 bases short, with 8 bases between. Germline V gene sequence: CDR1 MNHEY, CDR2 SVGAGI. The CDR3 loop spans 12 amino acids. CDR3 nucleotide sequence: TGTGCCAGCAGCCAAGGAGCAGATACGCAGTATTTT. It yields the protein CASSQGADTQYF.

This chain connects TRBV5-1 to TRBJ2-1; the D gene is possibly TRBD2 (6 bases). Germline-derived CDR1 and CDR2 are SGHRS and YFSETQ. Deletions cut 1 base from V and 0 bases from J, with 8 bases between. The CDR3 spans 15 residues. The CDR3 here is CASSLPGGSYNEQFF. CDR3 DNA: TGCGCCAGCAGCTTGCCCGGGGGCTCCTACAATGAGCAGTTCTTC.

The CDR3 DNA is TGCGCCAGCAGCCCAGCGGGGTTAAACACCGGGGAGCTGTTTTTT. It specifies CASSPAGLNTGELFF. The V gene is TRBV5-1, the J gene TRBJ2-2; 7 bases map to TRBD2. Germline V lookup: CDR1 SGHRS, CDR2 YFSETQ. The junction had 5 bases not matched to a gene; V was cut back by 4 bases and J by 2 bases. The CDR3 is 15 residues long.

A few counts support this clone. CDR3 protein: CASSSSAGIAYSPLHF. In DNA, the CDR3 is TGTGCCAGCAGCTCCTCGGCCGGAATCGCCTATTCACCCCTCCACTTT. The V gene is TRBV7-8, the J gene TRBJ1-6, with D uncertain. CDR1 is SGHVS, CDR2 FQNEAQ, per germline. V was shortened by 4 bases and J by 8 bases, with 18 bases between the two germline ends. CDR3 length equals 16 residues.

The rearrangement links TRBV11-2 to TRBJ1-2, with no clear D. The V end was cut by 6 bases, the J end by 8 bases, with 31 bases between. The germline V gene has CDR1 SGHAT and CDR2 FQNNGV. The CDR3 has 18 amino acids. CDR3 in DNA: TGTGCCAGCAGGAGGATTGGTGGGCAGACCCAGTCTATGGGAGGCTACACCTTC. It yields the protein CASRRIGGQTQSMGGYTF.

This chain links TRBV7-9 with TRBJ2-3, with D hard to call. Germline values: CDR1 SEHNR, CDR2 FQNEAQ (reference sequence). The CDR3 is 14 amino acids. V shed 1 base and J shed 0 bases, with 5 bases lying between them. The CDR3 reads CASSLGPSTDTQYF. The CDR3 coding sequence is TGTGCCAGCAGCTTAGGGCCTAGCACAGATACGCAGTATTTT.

CDR3 region: CASSLVDARSYNEQFF. CDR3 bases: TGTGCCAGCAGCTTGGTCGACGCCCGCTCCTACAATGAGCAGTTCTTC. The V call is TRBV5-4, the J call TRBJ2-1; no clear D. CDR3 size: 16 residues. Trimming pared 0 bases from V and 0 bases from J, leaving 10 bases between. Germline V gene sequence: CDR1 SGHNT, CDR2 YYREEE (reference sequence). The whole variable domain, filled in from reference TRBV5-4 and TRBJ2-1, reads ETGVTQSPTHLIKTRGQQVTLRCSSQSGHNTVSWYQQALGQGPQFIFQYYREEENGRGNFPPRFSGLQFPNYSSELNVNALELDDSALYLCASSLVDARSYNEQFFGPGTRLTVL.

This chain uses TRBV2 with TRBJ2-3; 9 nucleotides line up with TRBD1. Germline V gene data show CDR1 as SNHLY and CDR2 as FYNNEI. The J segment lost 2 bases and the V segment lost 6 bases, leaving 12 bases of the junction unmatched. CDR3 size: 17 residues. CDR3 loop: CASRFPGQGASTDTQYF. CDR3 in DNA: TGTGCCAGCAGATTCCCGGGACAGGGCGCGTCCACAGATACGCAGTATTTT.

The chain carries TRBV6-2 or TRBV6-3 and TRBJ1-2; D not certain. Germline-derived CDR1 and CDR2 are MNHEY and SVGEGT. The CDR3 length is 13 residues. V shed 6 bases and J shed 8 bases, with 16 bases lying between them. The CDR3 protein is CASSRPQRFGYTF. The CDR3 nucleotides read TGTGCCAGCAGCCGCCCCCAGAGGTTCGGCTACACCTTC.

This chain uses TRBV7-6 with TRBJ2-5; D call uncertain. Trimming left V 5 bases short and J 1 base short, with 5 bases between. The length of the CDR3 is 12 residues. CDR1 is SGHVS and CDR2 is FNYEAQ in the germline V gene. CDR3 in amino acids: CASSPLQETQYF. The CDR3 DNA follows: TGTGCCAGCAGCCCCCTCCAAGAGACCCAGTACTTC.

In nucleotides, the CDR3 is TGTGCCAGCAGCCAAATGAACACTGAAGCTTTCTTT. The encoded protein is CASSQMNTEAFF. The chain uses TRBV7-9 and TRBJ1-1; D call uncertain. Trimming shortened V by 5 bases and J by 0 bases, and 4 bases separated the two germline ends. This CDR3 is 12 amino acids long. The germline gives CDR1 SEHNR, CDR2 FQNEAQ (reference sequence).

The CDR3 coding sequence is TGCGCCAGCAGCTCTGGGTTGCCCCGCCAGGGGGGCTACACCTTC. It encodes CASSSGLPRQGGYTF. The V gene is TRBV5-1, the J gene TRBJ1-2, with D perhaps matching TRBD1 (6 bases). The CDR3 extends over 15 amino acids. Trimming removed 3 bases at V and 8 bases at J, with 20 bases between. Germline lookup yields CDR1 SGHRS and CDR2 YFSETQ.